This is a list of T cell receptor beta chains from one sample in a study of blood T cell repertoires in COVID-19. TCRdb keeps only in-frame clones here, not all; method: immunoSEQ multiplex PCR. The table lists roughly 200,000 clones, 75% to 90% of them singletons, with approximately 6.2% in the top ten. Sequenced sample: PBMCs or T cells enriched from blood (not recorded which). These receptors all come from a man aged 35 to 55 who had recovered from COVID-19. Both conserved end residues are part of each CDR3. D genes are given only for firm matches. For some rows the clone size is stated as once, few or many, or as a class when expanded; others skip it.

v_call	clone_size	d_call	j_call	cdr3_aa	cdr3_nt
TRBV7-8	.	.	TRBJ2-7	CASSYRETYEQYF	TGTGCCAGCAGCTACAGGGAGACCTACGAGCAGTACTTC
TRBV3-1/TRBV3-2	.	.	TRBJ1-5	CASSSRGKGPQHF	TGTGCCAGCAGTAGCCGGGGGAAGGGGCCCCAGCATTTT
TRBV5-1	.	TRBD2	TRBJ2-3	CASSLLAGGTDTQYF	TGCGCCAGCAGCCTACTAGCGGGGGGCACAGATACGCAGTATTTT
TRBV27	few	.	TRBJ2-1	CASGRGNNYNEQFF	TGTGCCAGCGGTCGCGGGAACAATTACAATGAGCAGTTCTTC
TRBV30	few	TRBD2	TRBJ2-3	CAWSPGLARDTQYF	TGTGCCTGGAGTCCAGGACTAGCGAGAGATACGCAGTATTTT
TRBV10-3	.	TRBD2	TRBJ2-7	CAIRISGGAYEQYF	TGTGCCATCAGAATCAGCGGGGGGGCCTACGAGCAGTACTTC
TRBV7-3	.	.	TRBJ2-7	CASSLTWGREQYF	TGTGCCAGCAGCTTAACTTGGGGGCGCGAGCAGTACTTC
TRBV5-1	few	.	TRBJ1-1	CASSLDWGEYTEAFF	TGCGCCAGCAGCTTGGACTGGGGCGAGTACACTGAAGCTTTCTTT
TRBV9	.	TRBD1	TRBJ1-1	CASSAGGTGYSEAFF	TGTGCCAGCAGCGCGGGCGGGACAGGGTATAGCGAAGCTTTCTTT
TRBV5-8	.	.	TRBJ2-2	CASSPERVGELFF	TGTGCCAGCAGCCCAGAACGGGTCGGGGAGCTGTTTTTT
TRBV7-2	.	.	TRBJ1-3	CASSRGTSAGNTIYF	TGTGCCAGCAGTCGTGGGACATCTGCTGGAAACACCATATATTTT
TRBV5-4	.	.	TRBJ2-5	CASSYTGYQETQYF	TGTGCCAGCAGCTATACAGGTTACCAAGAGACCCAGTACTTC
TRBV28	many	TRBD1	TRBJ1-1	CASSPPGQGAGNTEAFF	TGTGCCAGCAGTCCTCCGGGACAGGGGGCAGGGAACACTGAAGCTTTCTTT
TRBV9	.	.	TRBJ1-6	CASTLGPGTSSPLHF	TGTGCCAGCACCCTTGGGCCAGGGACAAGTTCACCCCTCCACTTT
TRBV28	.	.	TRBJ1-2	CASSLGRSNYGYTF	TGTGCCAGCAGTTTGGGCAGATCTAACTATGGCTACACCTTC
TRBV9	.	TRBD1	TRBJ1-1	CASSFTGTENTEAFF	TGTGCCAGCAGTTTTACCGGGACAGAGAACACTGAAGCTTTCTTT
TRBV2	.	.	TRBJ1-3	CASSGKGVHSGNTIYF	TGTGCCAGCAGTGGGAAAGGAGTTCACTCTGGAAACACCATATATTTT